This T cell receptor beta chain was found in a study of cytotoxic CD8 clonotypes in ibrutinib-treated CLL. Germline CDR1 SGHRS, CDR2 YFSETQ. The CDR3 consists of 17 residues. V was clipped by 1 base and J by 1 base, with 17 bases between them. Assay used: immunoSEQ multiplex PCR; TCRdb lists only in-frame clones, some missing. The sample has tens of thousands of clones; around half are singletons. The chain has TRBV5-1 and TRBJ1-1, with D possibly being TRBD1 (5 bases). The sequenced sample was PBMCs, obtained after 12 months of ibrutinib treatment. The sequence was obtained from a human donor with chronic lymphocytic leukemia. The DNA for the CDR3 is TGCGCCAGCAGCTTGAGTTCTACCGGGGCCAGGAACACTGAAGCTTTCTTT. Translating it yields CASSLSSTGARNTEAFF.